These 20 T cell receptor beta chains were all obtained from the same sample, sequenced in a study of T-cell memory formation after mild COVID-19. Each CDR3 protein is one row after TCRdb ran MiXCR on the 5' RACE reads. The sample records fewer than 350,000 distinct CDR3 sequences, approximately 19% being singletons. The sequenced sample consisted of PBMCs or a T cell subset sorted from them (not recorded which). The source of these receptors is a man younger than 35 who had mild COVID-19 (a few samples of this study predate the infection). Cell type and time point are not known.

A few counts support this clonotype. This chain joins TRBV18 and TRBJ2-4; no definite D call. This CDR3 has 16 residues. V was trimmed by 2 bases and J by 10 bases, leaving 21 bases between them. Germline loops: CDR1 KGHSH, CDR2 LQKENI. The CDR3 loop reads CASSPKDGVELRIQYF. As DNA, the CDR3 is TGTGCCAGCTCACCAAAGGACGGCGTAGAACTGCGGATTCAGTACTTC.

There are a few counts of this clonotype. J is TRBJ2-5 and V is TRBV19; D is undetermined. The germline CDR1 and CDR2 sequences are LNHDA and SQIVND (reference sequence). The CDR3 length is 13 residues. V lost 2 bases, J lost 0 bases, and 4 bases lay in between. The CDR3 loop is CASSIMYQETQYF. In DNA form, the CDR3 reads TGTGCCAGTAGTATAATGTACCAAGAGACCCAGTACTTC.

This clonotype showed up many times. The chain employs TRBV7-2 and TRBJ2-7; D not certain. CDR3 length: 15 residues. The V gene lost 1 base and the J gene lost 0 bases, with 10 bases spanning the gap. From germline, CDR1 is SGHTA and CDR2 FQGNSA. CDR3 DNA: TGTGCCAGCAGCTTAGGTGGTGGGATCTCCTACGAGCAGTACGTC. Protein sequence: CASSLGGGISYEQYV.

This clonotype was observed many times. The V call is TRBV4-1, the J call TRBJ2-1; 10 bases are a match to TRBD2. Germline loops: CDR1 MGHRA, CDR2 YSYEKL. The trim removed 0 bases at V and 9 bases at J, leaving 8 bases unmatched. The length of the CDR3 is 16 residues. CDR3 protein: CASSQEAAGGPGEQFF. DNA of the CDR3: TGCGCCAGCAGCCAAGAGGCAGCGGGGGGGCCTGGTGAGCAGTTCTTC.

Ten or more counts support this clonotype. V gene TRBV11-2 combines with J gene TRBJ1-1; D possibly corresponds to TRBD1 (6 bases). This CDR3 comprises 13 residues. With 4 bases removed from V and 1 base from J, the gap between germline ends came to 7 bases. From germline, CDR1 is SGHAT and CDR2 FQNNGV. CDR3 loop: CASSWGANTEAFF. CDR3 DNA: TGTGCCAGCAGCTGGGGGGCGAACACTGAAGCTTTCTTT.

The gene calls are TRBV6-5 and TRBJ2-1; D gene uncertain. Looked up from germline, CDR1 is MNHEY and CDR2 is SVGAGI. There are 13 residues in the CDR3. The germline V and J ends were trimmed by 7 bases and 7 bases, with 14 bases remaining between them. CDR3 nucleotide sequence: TGTGCCAGCACCTACTTTTACGGTAATGAGCAGTTCTTC. It codes for CASTYFYGNEQFF.

The sample holds a few counts of this clonotype. V and J are TRBV6-4 and TRBJ1-1; 10 nucleotides match TRBD1. The CDR3 totals 14 residues. Looked up from germline, CDR1 is MRHNA and CDR2 is SNTAGT. V lost 6 bases to trimming and J lost 4 bases; unmatched junction nucleotides: 5. CDR3 residues: CASSVGTGATEAFF. The CDR3 nucleotides are TGTGCCAGCAGCGTCGGGACAGGGGCCACTGAAGCTTTCTTT.

This clonotype was counted between two and nine times. The chain joins TRBV29-1 to TRBJ2-3; possibly TRBD1 for D (6 bases). This CDR3 is built from 14 residues. With 4 bases removed from V and 3 bases from J, the gap between germline ends came to 14 bases. Germline V gene lookup returns CDR1 SQVTM and CDR2 ANQGSEA. The CDR3 is CSVGQGTGTDTQYF. DNA of the CDR3: TGCAGCGTTGGCCAGGGCACAGGGACAGATACGCAGTATTTT.

The genes are TRBV28 and TRBJ1-1; 10 bases map to TRBD1. Germline trimming cut 11 bases from V and 7 bases from J; bases unmatched to any gene: 7. The germline V gene has CDR1 MDHEN and CDR2 SYDVKM. The CDR3 is made up of 12 amino acids. This chain's CDR3 is CAAWTGGSEAFF. The CDR3 nucleotides are TGTGCCGCCTGGACAGGGGGAAGTGAAGCTTTCTTT.

The chain employs TRBV5-1 and TRBJ2-5, with D perhaps matching TRBD1 (6 bases). This CDR3 spans 15 amino acids. Germline CDR1 reads SGHRS; CDR2 reads YFSETQ. Between the trimmed V and J ends, which lost 5 bases and 0 bases, there was a span of 14 bases. The CDR3 DNA follows: TGCGCCAGCAGGTCAACAGGGTCGTACCAAGAGACCCAGTACTTC. It specifies CASRSTGSYQETQYF.

CDR3 residues: CASSDVAQGSSYEQYF. CDR3 coding DNA: TGTGCCAGCAGCGACGTAGCGCAGGGGAGCTCCTACGAGCAGTACTTC. The chain is built from TRBV5-6 and TRBJ2-7; TRBD1 might be the D (6 bases). CDR1 is SGHDT and CDR2 is YYEEEE in the germline V gene. V gave up 4 bases and J gave up 0 bases, with 17 bases separating them. This CDR3 has 16 amino acids.

The J gene is TRBJ1-1, the V gene TRBV12-3 or TRBV12-4; TRBD1 aligns across 7 bases. The CDR3 runs 13 residues. V lost 6 bases, J lost 4 bases, and 5 bases stayed unmatched. The CDR3: CASRSSGGTEAFF. The CDR3, as DNA: TGTGCCAGCAGGAGCTCAGGGGGCACTGAAGCTTTCTTT.

V and J are TRBV10-3 and TRBJ2-3; 7 bases are shared with TRBD2. V dropped 11 bases and J dropped 3; count of bases not matched to a gene: 11. The germline V gene has CDR1 ENHRY and CDR2 SYGVKD. This CDR3 is built from 14 residues. CDR3 region: CAASPGLETDTQYF. CDR3 DNA sequence: TGTGCCGCGAGCCCTGGACTAGAGACAGATACGCAGTATTTT.

The chain joins TRBV12-3 or TRBV12-4 to TRBJ2-5; TRBD1 is a possible D gene (6 bases). Trimming pared 6 bases from V and 9 bases from J, leaving 11 bases between. There are 11 residues in the CDR3. CDR3 region: CASSKTGPQYF. The CDR3 nucleotides are TGTGCCAGCAGCAAAACAGGGCCCCAGTACTTC.

The chain carries TRBV6-2 or TRBV6-3 and TRBJ2-1; 7 nucleotides match TRBD1. The CDR3 is 14 amino acids. Unmatched junction bases numbered 5, after V lost 6 bases and J lost 3 bases. Per germline, CDR1 MNHEY and CDR2 SVGEGT. This CDR3 is CASSRDSFYNEQFF. CDR3 coding DNA: TGTGCCAGCAGCCGGGACAGCTTCTACAATGAGCAGTTCTTC.

The chain couples TRBV4-3 to TRBJ2-2; unclear D gene. This CDR3 is built from 13 residues. Trimming removed 3 bases at V and 6 bases at J, with 8 bases between. Looked up from germline, CDR1 is LGHNA and CDR2 is YSLEER. The CDR3 region is CASSQFGAGELFF. In DNA form, the CDR3 reads TGCGCCAGCAGCCAGTTTGGTGCCGGGGAGCTGTTTTTT.

A few counts support this clonotype. The chain links TRBV6-5 to TRBJ1-5; TRBD1 aligns across 9 bases. With 4 bases clipped from V and 0 bases from J, the junction kept 4 bases outside the gene matches. The germline gives CDR1 MNHEY, CDR2 SVGAGI. The CDR3 length is 16 residues. The CDR3 region is CASSSDRGASNQPQHF. The CDR3 nucleotides read TGTGCCAGCAGTTCCGACAGGGGGGCTAGCAATCAGCCCCAGCATTTT.

This chain links TRBV18 with TRBJ2-7, with 14 bases that match TRBD2. V lost 2 bases to trimming and J lost 0 bases; unmatched junction nucleotides: 15. Germline CDR1 KGHSH, CDR2 LQKENI. The CDR3 covers 21 residues. The chain's CDR3 is CASSPTATSGGALNHSYEQYF. CDR3 bases: TGTGCCAGCTCACCAACAGCGACTAGCGGGGGGGCCCTGAACCACTCCTACGAGCAGTACTTC.

The rearrangement uses TRBV4-3 and TRBJ2-3; TRBD2 matches at 10 bases. After removal of 6 bases from V and 1 base from J, the junction contained 10 bases not matched to a gene. The CDR3 loop spans 17 amino acids. Germline CDR1 LGHNA, CDR2 YSLEER. The CDR3 nucleotides are TGCGCCAGCAGTCTAGAGCGGGGGGGCCTTGGCACAGATACGCAGTATTTT. Encoded protein: CASSLERGGLGTDTQYF.

This clonotype has only a few counts. The chain combines TRBV9 with TRBJ2-6; D may match TRBD1 or TRBD2 (5 bases each). This CDR3 comprises 21 residues. Germline-derived CDR1 and CDR2 are SGDLS and YYNGEE. With 3 bases removed from V and 0 bases from J, the gap between germline ends came to 25 bases. The CDR3 region has the DNA TGTGCCAGCAGCGAGGGGACCCGTACGCTCTTTCCCCTCTCTGGGGCCAACGTCCTGACTTTC. Its translation is CASSEGTRTLFPLSGANVLTF.